This entry lists 12 T cell receptor beta chains sequenced from one sample in a study of identical twins. TCRdb re-derived calls from the 5' RACE reads in MiXCR, one entry per CDR3 protein. The data contain roughly 250,000 distinct CDR3 sequences, about an eighth of them singletons. Sequenced: memory (CD45RO+) T cells sorted from blood. The receptor set was obtained from a woman aged 18-35 years in good health.

At least ten counts were recorded for this clonotype. V usage is TRBV7-8 and J usage is TRBJ2-1; 7 bases line up with TRBD2. Germline CDR1 reads SGHVS; CDR2 reads FQNEAQ. With 3 bases clipped from V and 4 bases from J, the junction kept 12 bases outside the gene matches. CDR3 size: 17 residues. CDR3: CASSFDSGLEIYNEQFF. The DNA for the CDR3 is TGTGCCAGCAGCTTTGATTCCGGACTAGAGATTTACAATGAGCAGTTCTTC. The variable domain in full, with the rest retrieved from reference TRBV7-8 and TRBJ2-1, is GAGVSQSPRYKVAKRGQDVALRCDPISGHVSLFWYQQALGQGPEFLTYFQNEAQLDKSGLPSDRFFAERPEGSVSTLKIQRTQQEDSAVYLCASSFDSGLEIYNEQFFGPGTRLTVL.

The gene calls are TRBV21-1 and TRBJ1-2; the D call in the table, TRBD1, was not verified against the DNA. TRBV21-1 is a known pseudogene. This CDR3 contains 13 residues. The CDR3 here is CASSNQGYYGYTF. The CDR3 nucleotides read TGTGCCAGCAGCAACCAGGGTTACTATGGCTACACCTTC.

This clonotype has more than one count but fewer than ten. V gene TRBV24-1 combines with J gene TRBJ1-5, with 8 bases that match TRBD1. The ends lost 4 bases at V and 1 base at J; junction bases unmatched: 8. Per the germline V gene, CDR1 is KGHDR and CDR2 is SFDVKD. CDR3 size: 17 residues. The CDR3 DNA reads TGTGCCACCAGTGAGGTCAACAGGGGGAAGAGCAATCAGCCCCAGCATTTT. Encoded protein: CATSEVNRGKSNQPQHF.

The rearrangement uses TRBV3-1 and TRBJ2-7; a weak D match, TRBD1 (5 bases). Per the germline V gene, CDR1 is LGHDT and CDR2 is YNNKEL (reference sequence). The CDR3 sequence is 13 residues long. Deletions cut 4 bases from V and 7 bases from J, with 14 bases between. The CDR3 spells CASSRFQGPEQYF. The CDR3 DNA reads as TGTGCCAGCAGCCGTTTCCAGGGTCCGGAGCAGTACTTC.

This clonotype appeared a few times. The rearrangement links TRBV5-1 to TRBJ2-5; 8 positions agree with TRBD2. After removal of 2 bases from V and 5 bases from J, the junction contained 5 bases not matched to a gene. The CDR3 consists of 14 residues. Germline values: CDR1 SGHRS, CDR2 YFSETQ. In DNA form, the CDR3 reads TGCGCCAGCAGCTTCGGGGGGGCCGAGGAGACCCAGTACTTC. Translation gives CASSFGGAEETQYF.

Ten or more counts support this clonotype. The chain employs TRBV12-3 or TRBV12-4 and TRBJ2-1, with 9 bases lining up with TRBD2. V shed 5 bases and J 3 bases; nucleotides not matched to a gene: 5. CDR3 length: 15 residues. CDR3 nucleotide sequence: TGTGCCAGCAGTCGTGGACTAGCGAACTACAATGAGCAGTTCTTC. Amino acid sequence: CASSRGLANYNEQFF.

This clonotype was observed a handful of times. V is TRBV29-1 and J is TRBJ2-3; 11 bases map to TRBD2. CDR3 length: 15 amino acids. Germline V CDR1 and CDR2: SQVTM, ANQGSEA. J gave up 6 bases and V 4 bases, and 9 bases lay outside the gene matches. DNA for the CDR3: TGCAGCGTTGCTGGTCTAGCGGGAGGAAGTGATACGCAGTATTTT. It yields the protein CSVAGLAGGSDTQYF.

This clonotype was picked up a small number of times. The rearrangement uses TRBV20-1 and TRBJ1-1; D gene uncertain. The ends were cut back, 3 bases at V and 2 bases at J, with 7 bases in the middle. The germline V gene encodes CDR1 DFQATT and CDR2 SNEGSKA (reference sequence). The CDR3 has 12 amino acids. CDR3 loop: CSASSRNTEAFF. The CDR3, as DNA: TGCAGTGCTAGTTCACGTAACACTGAAGCTTTCTTT.

This chain joins TRBV5-1 and TRBJ2-1, with TRBD1 matching over 8 bases. This CDR3 is built from 15 residues. Germline trimming cut 7 bases from V and 7 bases from J; bases unmatched to any gene: 13. Germline-derived CDR1 and CDR2 are SGHRS and YFSETQ. The CDR3 nucleotides are TGCGCCAGCTCGTTGGGGACAGGAAGGAGTAATGAGCAGTTCTTC. Translated: CASSLGTGRSNEQFF.

This clonotype came up many times. The genes are TRBV7-8 and TRBJ2-3; D is perhaps TRBD2 (5 bases). Germline V gene sequence: CDR1 SGHVS, CDR2 FQNEAQ. The CDR3 has 13 amino acids. Trimming left V 2 bases short and J 6 bases short, with 9 bases between. This CDR3 reads CASSLPGKDTQYF. CDR3 nucleotide sequence: TGTGCCAGCAGCTTACCGGGGAAGGATACGCAGTATTTT.

J is TRBJ2-7 and V is TRBV4-3, with TRBD1 identical over 9 bases. After removal of 1 base from V and 3 bases from J, the junction contained 10 bases not matched to a gene. Germline values: CDR1 LGHNA, CDR2 YSLEER. CDR3 length: 17 residues. CDR3 sequence: CASSQGYGTGNYYEQYF. CDR3 in DNA: TGCGCCAGCAGCCAAGGTTATGGGACAGGGAATTACTACGAGCAGTACTTC.

Regarding this clonotype: This may arise from a read error, as a much more abundant clone is one base away. The chain employs TRBV11-2 and TRBJ2-4; 7 bases map to TRBD2. Germline CDR1 reads SGHAT; CDR2 reads FQNNGV. The CDR3 is 18 residues long. With V trimmed by 5 bases and J by 4 bases, 17 bases remained unmatched. This CDR3 reads CASSPGTGGGLGKNIQYF. The CDR3 DNA sequence: TGTGCCAGCAGCCCTGGGACTGGCGGGGGTCTAGGTAAAAACATTCAGTACTTC.